This T cell receptor (beta chain) was sequenced for a study of OX40 agonist ivuxolimab in advanced cancers. Whole-study context: Intravenous ivuxolimab at 0.01 to 10 mg/kg was given to patients every 2 weeks. In three patients, partial responses were observed, one with hepatocellular carcinoma and two with cutaneous melanoma. A history of anti-PD-1, anti-PD-L1 or anti-CTLA-4 therapy was acceptable, and over 35% had some. General study findings and limits: The investigators did not determine what antigen specificity the expanded peripheral T cells had.

V shed 0 bases, J shed 3 bases, and the junction held 4 bases outside the gene matches. This CDR3 is 15 amino acids long. Germline V gene sequence: CDR1 SGDLS, CDR2 YYNGEE. Assay: immunoSEQ multiplex PCR; the TCRdb copy retains only in-frame clones and omits some. The sample holds 11,000 or so clones; around 87% are singletons and the top ten take 45% to 50%. This clone was recorded only once. Its antigen remains unidentified. This clonotype was sampled from an adult with an advanced solid tumor such as melanoma, head and neck, liver or kidney cancer. The input for sequencing was CD4+ or CD8+ T cells sorted from blood, taken in a trial of the OX40 agonist ivuxolimab. The rearrangement uses TRBV9 and TRBJ2-3; 7 bases agree with TRBD2. The CDR3 loop is CASSVVAGVTDTQYF. In DNA, the CDR3 is TGTGCCAGCAGCGTAGTCGCGGGAGTAACAGATACGCAGTATTTT.